This entry features one TCR beta chain sequence. Its antigen is as yet unknown. The data belong to a study of T cells in Graves' hyperthyroidism and ophthalmopathy. Study results and limitations: Ophthalmopathy was separated from stable hyperthyroidism by a 13 V-J model.

The CDR3 sequence is 18 residues long. Trimming cost V 0 bases and J 2 bases, with 19 bases left between them. Germline V gene sequence: CDR1 SEHNR, CDR2 FQNEAQ (reference sequence). Using RNA transcripts as the source, TCR beta CDR3 regions were amplified. The HTBI set primed first-round TCR CDR3 RT-PCR. Each CDR3 protein gets one entry after TCRdb re-called the multiplex PCR reads with MiXCR. The sample contains 490,000 or so distinct CDR3 sequences, 46% of which appear only once. Sequenced material: peripheral blood or thyroid tissue (not recorded which). The source is an adult woman with Graves' disease, either hyperthyroidism or ophthalmopathy (not recorded which). The V and J genes are TRBV7-9 and TRBJ1-1; D is uncertain. CDR3 DNA: TGTGCCAGCAGCTTAGCTCAAGGTTACGGGAGTGTCAACACTGAAGCTTTCTTT. As protein: CASSLAQGYGSVNTEAFF.